In this sample, the clone carrying this TCR beta chain turned up a few times. The antigen remains undetermined. These data come from a study of regulatory T cells in long-lasting Graves disease. Per the germline V gene, CDR1 is DFQATT and CDR2 is SNEGSKA (reference sequence). Between the trimmed V and J ends, which lost 8 bases and 4 bases, there was a span of 14 bases. CDR3 size: 12 residues. The time point denotes: newly diagnosed GD, antithyroid drugs for less than 3 months. TCR sequences were obtained from RNA taken from PBMCs. Study-wide results and caveats: There were preferences for TRBV28, TRBJ1-2 and TRBJ2-5 in persistent disease.

To make TCR beta libraries, researchers used iRepertoire HTBI primers and Arm-PCR of CDR3 regions. TCRdb passed the multiplex PCR reads through MiXCR, listing each CDR3 protein once. The sample carries approximately 400,000 distinct CDR3 sequences, about 15% recorded once. The same specimen was also included in a second study, on T cells in Graves' hyperthyroidism and ophthalmopathy. This second study notes: Patients counted as stable if ophthalmopathy did not develop within 18 months.

This TCR was recovered from a woman aged 25 to 45 with Graves disease. This specimen consisted of peripheral blood mononuclear cells (PBMCs), obtained at new diagnosis, from a patient treated with antithyroid drugs. This chain connects TRBV20-1 to TRBJ1-1, with TRBD1 as a possible D gene (5 bases). CDR3 sequence: CSTKDTFTEAFF. The CDR3 bases are TGCAGTACTAAGGACACCTTCACTGAAGCTTTCTTT.